Following are 10 T cell receptor beta chains from one sample sequenced in a study of cytomegalovirus exposure and HLA in healthy donors. Primers for the PCR totalled 60 Vbeta and 13 Jbeta. The protocol was immunoSEQ multiplex PCR, while the TCRdb copy is restricted to in-frame clones and leaves out a portion. This sample carries around 150,000 clones, 76% of them seen once, and the ten largest clones take roughly 1.8%. Sequencing used PBMCs. These receptors originate from a female donor in good health and CMV-seropositive.

The V gene is TRBV5-6, the J gene TRBJ1-1; no definite D call. V was trimmed by 2 bases and J by 0 bases, leaving 17 bases between them. Germline V gene data show CDR1 as SGHDT and CDR2 as YYEEEE. CDR3 length: 17 amino acids. The CDR3 sequence: CASSLRQVPVMNTEAFF. The CDR3, as DNA: TGTGCCAGCAGCTTAAGGCAGGTACCCGTCATGAACACTGAAGCTTTCTTT. The full variable domain, in which reference TRBV5-6 and TRBJ1-1 provide the parts outside the CDR3, is DAGVTQSPTHLIKTRGQQVTLRCSPKSGHDTVSWYQQALGQGPQFIFQYYEEEERQRGNFPDRFSGHQFPNYSSELNVNALLLGDSALYLCASSLRQVPVMNTEAFFGQGTRLTVV.

The chain recombines TRBV9 with TRBJ1-6, with D possibly matching TRBD1 (6 bases). The CDR3 contains 14 residues. The germline CDR1 and CDR2 sequences are SGDLS and YYNGEE. The V end was cut by 1 base, the J end by 6 bases, with 8 bases between. CDR3 nucleotide sequence: TGTGCCAGCAGCGTATACAGGGCTAATTCACCCCTCCACTTT. Its translation is CASSVYRANSPLHF.

The CDR3 region has the DNA TGCGCCAGCAGCCAAGCTCATAGCCTAGGTATCAATGAGCAGTTCTTC. The encoded protein is CASSQAHSLGINEQFF. V gene TRBV4-1 combines with J gene TRBJ2-1; D remains unclear. Deletions cut 1 base from V and 6 bases from J, with 16 bases between. This CDR3 comprises 16 residues. CDR1 MGHRA and CDR2 YSYEKL come from the germline V gene.

The CDR3 sequence is CASSKQGWDTEAFF. The CDR3 DNA reads TGTGCCAGCAGCAAACAGGGGTGGGACACTGAAGCTTTCTTT. This chain joins TRBV7-9 and TRBJ1-1; 7 nucleotides line up with TRBD1. The CDR3 has 14 amino acids. CDR1 SEHNR and CDR2 FQNEAQ come from the germline V gene (reference sequence). V trimming: 5 bases; J trimming: 3 bases; junction bases outside the gene matches: 6.

The CDR3 sequence: CASSLDLFQPQHF. In nucleotides, the CDR3 is TGCGCCAGCAGCTTGGACTTGTTCCAGCCCCAGCATTTT. The chain employs TRBV5-1 and TRBJ1-5; no clear D. This CDR3 region has 13 residues. Germline V gene lookup returns CDR1 SGHRS and CDR2 YFSETQ. V was trimmed by 0 bases and J by 7 bases, leaving 8 bases between them.

The rearrangement links TRBV6-5 to TRBJ1-2; TRBD1 aligns across 7 bases. The CDR3 has 15 residues. J lost 6 bases, V lost 8 bases, and 15 bases had no gene match. Germline V gene sequence: CDR1 MNHEY, CDR2 SVGAGI. The CDR3 sequence is CASRSWSRDRDGYTF. In nucleotides, the CDR3 is TGTGCCAGCCGTAGCTGGAGTAGGGACAGAGATGGCTACACCTTC.

The chain joins TRBV7-9 to TRBJ2-7, with a possible D match to TRBD2 (6 bases). Trimming pared 4 bases from V and 4 bases from J, leaving 11 bases between. The CDR3 is 13 amino acids. Germline V gives CDR1 SEHNR, CDR2 FQNEAQ (reference sequence). This CDR3 is CASSSPSVYEQYF. CDR3 coding DNA: TGTGCCAGCAGCTCGCCTAGCGTATACGAGCAGTACTTC.

The genes are TRBV6-6 and TRBJ2-3, with 7 bases identical to TRBD2. Germline V gene lookup returns CDR1 MNHNY and CDR2 SVGAGI (reference sequence). The CDR3 consists of 16 residues. V was pared by 6 bases and J by 2 bases, with 11 bases of the junction left unmatched. CDR3 bases: TGTGCCAGCAGGGATATGGCGGGAGTCCCCACAGATACGCAGTATTTT. This translates into CASRDMAGVPTDTQYF.

The V gene is TRBV7-9, the J gene TRBJ1-6, with D uncertain. Germline V CDR1 and CDR2: SEHNR, FQNEAQ (reference sequence). This CDR3 comprises 14 residues. Trimming left V 3 bases short and J 5 bases short, with 8 bases between. The CDR3 region has the DNA TGTGCCAGCAGCTTGACAAACCATAATTCACCCCTCCACTTT. Translating it yields CASSLTNHNSPLHF.

This chain links TRBV5-1 with TRBJ2-7; perhaps TRBD2 as D (5 bases). Trimming left V 4 bases short and J 2 bases short, with 10 bases between. Germline loops: CDR1 SGHRS, CDR2 YFSETQ. CDR3 size: 13 residues. CDR3 bases: TGCGCCAGCAGCCCCGGGAAACCCTACGAGCAGTACTTC. It specifies CASSPGKPYEQYF.